A selection of T cell receptor beta chains follows, all from one sample in a study of regulatory T cells in long-lasting Graves disease. TCRdb independently ran MiXCR on the multiplex PCR reads; one entry per CDR3 protein. Among about 500,000 distinct CDR3 sequences, 12% were seen once, and the ten largest hold almost 9%. Separately, the same data were catalogued under a study of T cells in Graves' hyperthyroidism and ophthalmopathy.

The sample in question was peripheral blood mononuclear cells (PBMCs), obtained at new diagnosis, from a patient treated with antithyroid drugs. The receptor source for this set is a woman aged 25 to 39 with Graves disease. The CDR3 runs from the conserved cysteine through the conserved F or W. Each record gives: V gene, CDR3 protein.

TRBV19,CASSIRAHSGNTIYF
TRBV20-1,CSARPLTYGRAGDTQYF
TRBV6-2/TRBV6-3,CASSYSNLGQGSYEQYF
TRBV20-1,CSGRMRDRVQF
TRBV7-2,CASSLVQQTSGYTF
TRBV2,CASRPGTSGPRSYEQYF
TRBV27,CASSLLGGRSSYEQYF
TRBV5-1,CASSTPRDGNNEQFF
TRBV19,CASSSPHMGDRADTQYF
TRBV27,CASSQMGGAGELFF
TRBV11-2,CASSLAVLNTEAFF
TRBV2,CASSGPLADTQYF
TRBV5-5,CASSSHRGWRIPDTQYF
TRBV28,CASTAVLSNEQFF
TRBV4-3,CASSQGWMGSYNEQFF
TRBV28,CASSRQPYGEKLFF
TRBV25-1,CASSASGGAGTYNEQFF
TRBV19,CASSIEGGQVYEQYF
TRBV7-8,CASSPSLNRPQHF
TRBV10-2,CASRVEAYSNQPQHF
TRBV19,CASSPWTGGGSPLHF
TRBV11-2,CASSFNRDELLRFF
TRBV11-2,CASSGTRAGANVLTF
TRBV18,CASSPTRGSSGNTIYF
TRBV28,CASGTPPSDTQYF
TRBV12-3/TRBV12-4,CASSPIDTGLAGDEVYEQYF
TRBV5-1,CASSSYEVSPRGEAFF
TRBV11-2,CASTARGGYTF
TRBV28,CASSIAAYGYTF
TRBV19,CASSGGTSGTTYEQYF
TRBV4-1,CASSQLLAGGGGYTF
TRBV24-1,CATSDSRASSYGYTF
TRBV28,CASSLTGTNSPLHF
TRBV12-3/TRBV12-4,CASSFGDRGYGYTF
TRBV28,CASSFGRTSGANVLTF
TRBV7-8,CASSLRGSGRSQPQHF
TRBV30,CAWSVSGPEQYF
TRBV20-1,CSARPLGGSSYEQYF
TRBV19,CASSLDSLIPYGYTF
TRBV29-1,CSVDGRTDTQYF
TRBV28,CASSSADRLGEKLFF
TRBV14,CASSQDHEQYF
TRBV20-1,CSAPRRAGASEAFF
TRBV6-2/TRBV6-3,CASSYGGTGGYEQYF
TRBV6-2/TRBV6-3,CASRPLAGKDEQYF
TRBV19,CASSASGRYYEQYF
TRBV5-6,CASSSRQGAVAFF
TRBV2,CATKLSPTPGSDAYEQYF